This T cell receptor beta chain was recorded in a study of glioma-infiltrating T cells. Findings of the study overall: Gliomas, especially low-grade, showed above-expected tissue-blood divergence; non-neoplastic patients showed below.

TCR alpha and beta CDR3 regions were amplified from RNA using iRepertoire nested multiplex PCR. One-step reverse transcription and amplification started from about 100-400 ng of tissue mRNA or PBMC total RNA. MiXCR was run by TCRdb on the multiplex PCR reads, yielding one entry per CDR3 protein. The repertoire holds approximately 190,000 distinct CDR3 sequences, with 32% as singletons. Trimming left V 7 bases short and J 7 bases short, with 20 bases between. CDR3 length equals 14 residues. Per germline, CDR1 MNHEY and CDR2 SVGAGI. Note on this clonotype: The antigen is undetermined.

Material: glioma tissue, nonneoplastic brain tissue, or PBMCs (not recorded which). The chain couples TRBV6-5 to TRBJ2-7; D call uncertain. This sequence originates from a human donor with low-grade glioma or glioblastoma, undergoing nonglioma brain surgery, or in good health (not recorded which). The CDR3 DNA reads as TGTGCCAGCAAAGTCCGACCCGTCAACAATGAGCAGTACTTC. It encodes CASKVRPVNNEQYF.